Listed here are 27 T cell receptor beta chains from one sample, sequenced in a study of T cells in Graves' hyperthyroidism and ophthalmopathy (dated by TCRdb to the late 2010s). Library generation was performed with multiplex PCR. The run used an Illumina HiSeq 2000. Amplification of TCR beta CDR3 regions was carried out from RNA transcripts. The first round of RT-PCR for the TCR CDR3 was performed with the HTBI primer set and the Qiagen OneStep RT-PCR kit. Using fastp trimming at Q25 and MiXCR clonotype assembly, TCRdb reanalyzed the public sequencing data and kept in-frame beta chains. All rows with the same CDR3 protein become a single entry with the most common DNA and genes. The sample data list 550,000 to 600,000 distinct CDR3 sequences, and 14% of these were observed just once. Jointly, the top ten make up around 7% of the sample. Sequencing was carried out using blood. These receptors all stem from a woman aged 18-35 years with Graves' ophthalmopathy.

The V and J genes are TRBV25-1 and TRBJ1-2; tentative D call: TRBD1 (6 bases). Germline V gene data show CDR1 as MGHDK and CDR2 as SYGVNS. This CDR3 contains 13 residues. With 1 base removed from V and 8 bases from J, the gap between germline ends came to 11 bases. The CDR3 loop reads CASSESRGGGYTF. The CDR3 DNA sequence: TGTGCCAGCAGTGAATCGAGGGGGGGCGGCTACACCTTC.

This clonotype appeared many times. The gene calls are TRBV11-2 and TRBJ1-3, with D hard to call. Germline assignment: CDR1 SGHAT and CDR2 FQNNGV. Trimming shortened V by 0 bases and J by 4 bases, and 16 bases separated the two germline ends. This CDR3 region has 17 residues. The chain's CDR3 is CASSLEPQVGRGNTIYF. The CDR3 DNA is TGTGCCAGCAGCTTAGAGCCCCAAGTGGGCCGCGGAAACACCATATATTTT.

This clonotype was observed many times. The CDR3 bases are TGTGCCAGCAGCACTACAGGGAACTATGGCTACACCTTC. This codes for CASSTTGNYGYTF. The rearrangement links TRBV7-2 to TRBJ1-2; D may be TRBD1 (6 bases). Germline V CDR1 and CDR2: SGHTA, FQGNSA. V was clipped by 5 bases and J by 2 bases, with 9 bases between them. The CDR3 has 13 amino acids.

This clonotype was seen repeatedly, ten times or more. The chain employs TRBV30 and TRBJ1-1; no clear D gene. From germline, CDR1 is GTSNPN and CDR2 SVGIG (reference sequence). Trimming stripped 0 bases from V and 1 base from J, with 12 bases between. The CDR3 loop spans 15 amino acids. CDR3 bases: TGTGCCTGGAGTGTACGAACGCATTCGAACACTGAAGCTTTCTTT. This sequence encodes CAWSVRTHSNTEAFF.

This clonotype was counted ten times or more. The chain joins TRBV30 to TRBJ2-7; the match to TRBD2 covers 7 bases. V shed 2 bases, J shed 9 bases, and the junction held 10 bases outside the gene matches. The CDR3 is made up of 13 amino acids. Per germline, CDR1 GTSNPN and CDR2 SVGIG (reference sequence). DNA of the CDR3: TGTGCCTGGAGTTCTCGGGCGGGAGATGCGCAGTACTTC. Translation gives CAWSSRAGDAQYF.

This clonotype was counted ten times or more. The chain links TRBV6-2 or TRBV6-3 to TRBJ1-1; TRBD1 might be the D (6 bases). The V gene's germline CDR1 is MNHEY and CDR2 SVGEGT. The length of the CDR3 is 13 residues. V was clipped by 6 bases and J by 1 base, with 9 bases between them. The CDR3 spells CASRMTGNTEAFF. The CDR3 region has the DNA TGTGCCAGCAGAATGACAGGGAACACTGAAGCTTTCTTT.

This clonotype was detected many times. This chain uses TRBV2 with TRBJ1-5; D may be TRBD1 (5 bases). Trimming shortened V by 6 bases and J by 0 bases, and 15 bases separated the two germline ends. CDR1 is SNHLY and CDR2 is FYNNEI in the germline V gene. This CDR3 has 16 amino acids. The CDR3 loop reads CASSVTRRGSNQPQHF. For the CDR3, the DNA is TGTGCCAGCAGCGTTACACGGAGGGGTAGCAATCAGCCCCAGCATTTT.

This clonotype was seen many times. In DNA, the CDR3 is TGTGCCAGCAGCTCACCGGGATCAGATACGCAGTATTTT. Translating gives CASSSPGSDTQYF. The chain couples TRBV7-2 to TRBJ2-3; weak D call: TRBD2 (5 bases). The CDR3 has 13 amino acids. Germline V gene data show CDR1 as SGHTA and CDR2 as FQGNSA. The V end was cut by 4 bases, the J end by 4 bases, with 9 bases between.

This clonotype appeared many times. The J gene is TRBJ1-2, the V gene TRBV28, with unresolved D. Germline V lookup: CDR1 MDHEN, CDR2 SYDVKM. Trimming shortened V by 2 bases and J by 5 bases, and 9 bases separated the two germline ends. The CDR3 length is 13 residues. CDR3 sequence reads: CASSLRSLYGYTF. CDR3 nucleotides: TGTGCCAGCAGTTTACGGTCCCTATATGGCTACACCTTC.

There are many counts of this clonotype. This chain uses TRBV7-6 with TRBJ2-7; 7 bases are shared with TRBD1. Germline V CDR1 and CDR2: SGHVS, FNYEAQ. The junction had 7 bases not matched to a gene; V was cut back by 0 bases and J by 2 bases. This CDR3 comprises 16 residues. CDR3 coding DNA: TGTGCCAGCAGCTTAGCGGGTGGGCAGGGGGCCTACGAGCAGTACTTC. Translated, it gives CASSLAGGQGAYEQYF.

This clonotype came up many times. V is TRBV27 and J is TRBJ2-7; D may be TRBD1 (6 bases). Between the trimmed V and J ends, which lost 3 bases and 2 bases, there was a span of 14 bases. The CDR3 covers 15 residues. CDR1 MNHEY and CDR2 SMNVEV come from the germline V gene (reference sequence). CDR3: CASSLAGTSPYEQYF. In DNA, the CDR3 is TGTGCCAGCAGTTTGGCCGGGACAAGTCCCTACGAGCAGTACTTC.

This clonotype was counted only a few times. V gene TRBV3-1 combines with J gene TRBJ2-5; TRBD2 matches 7 bases. The V gene's germline CDR1 is LGHDT and CDR2 YNNKEL (reference sequence). The V and J ends lost 4 bases and 5 bases, in that order; junction bases with no gene match: 10. CDR3 length: 15 residues. For the CDR3, the DNA is TGTGCCAGCAGCCTGAACCCGACTAGCCGGGAGACCCAGTACTTC. This sequence encodes CASSLNPTSRETQYF.

This clonotype has only a few counts. The chain links TRBV16 to TRBJ2-3; D call uncertain. CDR1 KGHSY and CDR2 FQNENV come from the germline V gene. The ends were cut back, 0 bases at V and 3 bases at J, with 10 bases in the middle. The CDR3 contains 15 residues. CDR3 in amino acids: CASSQSAEITDTQYF. The CDR3 region has the DNA TGTGCCAGCAGCCAATCGGCGGAGATTACAGATACGCAGTATTTT. The variable domain in full, with the rest retrieved from reference TRBV16 and TRBJ2-3, is GEEVAQTPKHLVRGEGQKAKLYCAPIKGHSYVFWYQQVLKNEFKFLISFQNENVFDETGMPKERFSAKCLPNSPCSLEIQATKLEDSAVYFCASSQSAEITDTQYFGPGTRLTVL.

This clonotype has ten or more counts. The chain is built from TRBV6-1 and TRBJ2-1; perhaps D is TRBD1 or TRBD2 (5 bases each). Germline assignment: CDR1 MNHNS and CDR2 SASEGT. V was shortened by 2 bases and J by 6 bases, with 14 bases between the two germline ends. The CDR3 spans 15 residues. The DNA for the CDR3 is TGTGCCAGCAGTGAATTGGGACCCACCATCAATGAGCAGTTCTTC. As protein: CASSELGPTINEQFF.

This clonotype came up many times. This chain joins TRBV7-2 and TRBJ1-1; unclear D gene. V dropped 3 bases and J dropped 1 base, with 9 bases sitting between them. This CDR3 spans 14 amino acids. CDR1 and CDR2 from the germline V gene are SGHTA and FQGNSA. CDR3 residues: CASSFLDRNTEAFF. CDR3 bases: TGTGCCAGCAGCTTCCTGGATAGGAACACTGAAGCTTTCTTT. Filled out from reference TRBV7-2 and TRBJ1-1, the complete variable domain reads GAGVSQSPSNKVTEKGKDVELRCDPISGHTALYWYRQSLGQGLEFLIYFQGNSAPDKSGLPSDRFSAERTGGSVSTLTIQRTQQEDSAVYLCASSFLDRNTEAFFGQGTRLTVV.

This clonotype has just a few counts. J is TRBJ2-1 and V is TRBV9; D may be TRBD2 (6 bases). The CDR3 runs 16 residues. Germline V gene data show CDR1 as SGDLS and CDR2 as YYNGEE. Trimming removed 3 bases at V and 12 bases at J, with 25 bases between. The CDR3, as DNA: TGTGCCAGCAGCGAAGGGGTGGGACTTTCAATCTTTTCGCAGTTCTTC. Protein sequence: CASSEGVGLSIFSQFF.

This clonotype was counted at least ten times. This chain connects TRBV28 to TRBJ1-5; D is perhaps TRBD1 (5 bases). Trimming removed 4 bases from V and 3 bases from J, with 10 bases in between. Germline V gene data show CDR1 as MDHEN and CDR2 as SYDVKM. This CDR3 has 14 amino acids. CDR3 sequence (DNA): TGTGCCAGCAGTTCCGCAGGGTACAATCAGCCCCAGCATTTT. Its protein is CASSSAGYNQPQHF.

The rearrangement links TRBV5-5 to TRBJ1-2; 11 bases agree with TRBD1. J was trimmed by 5 bases and V by 1 base; bases with no gene match: 10. CDR1 is SGHKS and CDR2 is YYEKEE in the germline V gene (reference sequence). The CDR3 totals 17 residues. CDR3 loop: CASSLRTGGSSVYGYTF. CDR3 DNA sequence: TGTGCCAGCAGCTTGAGGACAGGGGGCAGTTCGGTTTATGGCTACACCTTC.

This clonotype showed up many times. V usage is TRBV6-1 and J usage is TRBJ2-7; 12 bases map to TRBD1. Germline V gene sequence: CDR1 MNHNS, CDR2 SASEGT. Unmatched junction bases numbered 5, after V lost 5 bases and J lost 3 bases. The CDR3 has 15 amino acids. The CDR3 protein is CASSTGQGAVYEQYF. The CDR3 DNA reads TGTGCCAGCAGTACGGGACAGGGGGCAGTCTACGAGCAGTACTTC.

This clonotype showed up just a few times. The chain couples TRBV6-2 or TRBV6-3 to TRBJ1-1, with 7 bases aligning to TRBD1. The junction had 4 bases not matched to a gene; V was cut back by 5 bases and J by 1 base. Germline V gene sequence: CDR1 MNHEY, CDR2 SVGEGT. CDR3 length equals 14 residues. The CDR3 nucleotides read TGTGCCAGCAGTAGGGGACAGAAGAACACTGAAGCTTTCTTT. As protein: CASSRGQKNTEAFF.

Ten or more counts support this clonotype. The V call is TRBV12-3 or TRBV12-4, the J call TRBJ2-7; tentatively, D is TRBD1 or TRBD2 (5 bases each). The CDR3 totals 15 residues. V was shortened by 0 bases and J by 2 bases, with 11 bases between the two germline ends. The CDR3 is CASSLAGTAAYEQYF. The CDR3, as DNA: TGTGCCAGCAGTTTAGCTGGGACGGCTGCCTACGAGCAGTACTTC.

This clonotype was counted many times. V and J are TRBV7-8 and TRBJ1-6, with D maybe TRBD1 (5 bases). Trimming left V 0 bases short and J 6 bases short, with 12 bases between. Germline V gene lookup returns CDR1 SGHVS and CDR2 FQNEAQ. This CDR3 is built from 16 residues. The CDR3 spells CASSLALGVSNSPLHF. CDR3 DNA: TGTGCCAGCAGCTTAGCGCTGGGGGTCTCTAATTCACCCCTCCACTTT.

The V call is TRBV7-3, the J call TRBJ2-2, with TRBD1 matching 8 bases. Germline values: CDR1 SGHTA, CDR2 FQGTGA. V gave up 1 base and J gave up 2 bases; unmatched junction bases: 18. CDR3 length: 21 amino acids. The CDR3 reads CASSLKWVGVGQGINTGELFF. As DNA, the CDR3 is TGTGCCAGCAGCTTAAAATGGGTGGGAGTCGGACAGGGTATAAACACCGGGGAGCTGTTTTTT.

The CDR3 nucleotides are TGTGCCATCAGTGTCGGCCGGTATTCCTCCTACGAGCAGTACTTC. It encodes CAISVGRYSSYEQYF. This chain uses TRBV10-3 with TRBJ2-7, with D unclear. The V end was cut by 4 bases, the J end by 0 bases, with 13 bases between. Germline CDR1 is ENHRY and CDR2 is SYGVKD. This CDR3 region has 15 residues.

The chain couples TRBV28 to TRBJ1-3, with 8 bases identical to TRBD1. J lost 0 bases, V lost 3 bases, and 10 bases had no gene match. The CDR3 totals 18 residues. Per germline, CDR1 MDHEN and CDR2 SYDVKM. CDR3 DNA: TGTGCCAGCAGTTTTCGTCGGGACAGGATGAGCTCTGGAAACACCATATATTTT. Amino acids: CASSFRRDRMSSGNTIYF.

This clonotype was seen only once. J is TRBJ1-5 and V is TRBV6-2 or TRBV6-3; D is perhaps TRBD1 (6 bases). Looked up from germline, CDR1 is MNHEY and CDR2 is SVGEGT. This CDR3 is built from 15 residues. Trimming removed 0 bases at V and 16 bases at J, with 22 bases between. This CDR3 is CASSYSSWGAGPAHF. As DNA, the CDR3 is TGTGCCAGCAGTTACTCGTCCTGGGGGGCCGGGCCAGCTCATTTT.

This clonotype was seen repeatedly, ten times or more. This chain uses TRBV14 with TRBJ1-1, with TRBD1 as a possible D gene (6 bases). The CDR3 is made up of 15 amino acids. Germline CDR1 reads SGHDN; CDR2 reads FVKESK. V lost 5 bases and J 2 bases, leaving 15 bases between the germline ends. CDR3 coding DNA: TGTGCCAGCAGCGACCTTAGGACAGCCAACACTGAAGCTTTCTTT. Its translation: CASSDLRTANTEAFF. Looking up the rest from reference TRBV14 and TRBJ1-1 gives the full variable domain: EAGVTQFPSHSVIEKGQTVTLRCDPISGHDNLYWYRRVMGKEIKFLLHFVKESKQDESGMPNNRFLAERTGGTYSTLKVQPAELEDSGVYFCASSDLRTANTEAFFGQGTRLTVV.